These T cell receptor beta chains were read from a single sample in a study of blood T cell repertoires in COVID-19. TCRdb's table, derived via immunoSEQ multiplex PCR, lists solely in-frame clones and lacks some. In the table there are a few hundred thousand clones, 92% of which are singletons. Sequenced: PBMCs or T cells enriched from blood (not recorded which). The receptors here all came from a woman under 40 who had recovered from COVID-19. Each CDR3 is given without its conserved first and last residue. Rows may omit the clone size; those that give it use once, few, many or a size class.

NA	TRBV6-1	ASSERTGNRGAF
NA	TRBV19	ASSTGQGWNTEAF
NA	TRBV29-1	LRGPSGRRIYGYT
NA	TRBV5-5	ASSTPLAVETQY
NA	TRBV27	ASSLSRGTQPQH
NA	TRBV24-1	ATSDFSRNEQF
NA	TRBV7-3	ASSSLDSGANEQF
once	TRBV18	ASSPVRRFQTDTQY
once	TRBV7-2	ASSLGQGPNEQF
NA	TRBV24-1	ATSDTSGNSYNEQF
NA	TRBV7-3	ASSLEGGFPYEQY
NA	TRBV7-6	ASSQGPSGRAGVSEQF
NA	TRBV11-3	ASSVGVGAEQF
NA	TRBV7-3	ASSSTTGLGELF
NA	TRBV28	ASLPTGRWEKLF
NA	TRBV28	ASSSHTINEQF
NA	TRBV6-5	ASSYSYFRAQETQY
NA	TRBV3-1/TRBV3-2	ASSKQGAGAEAF
NA	TRBV28	ASALGGRDEQY
NA	TRBV19	ASPGGRSYGYT
NA	TRBV15	ATSREGELGEKLF
NA	TRBV11-2	ASSLAPGQMGFYNSPLH
few	TRBV11-2	ASSLVAAEGDTQY
NA	TRBV7-2	ASSLGVLAGEVETQY
NA	TRBV5-5	ASSLAGVVQETQY
NA	TRBV7-9	ASSHPDGGEKLF
NA	TRBV7-3	ASSLIPGAVIEGYT
NA	TRBV11-2	ASSLDWLQGNYGYT
once	TRBV7-2	ASSLVGGDSGNTIY
NA	TRBV24-1	ATSASGTVPYEQF
NA	TRBV13	ASSLGSNTEAF
NA	TRBV27	ASSIGLAGFGEQF
NA	TRBV7-9	ASSRSRDRGWDGYT
once	TRBV5-1	ASSLTGVDYGYT
NA	TRBV28	ASSSVGTADGYT
NA	TRBV19	ASRPSGLNYGYT
NA	TRBV30	AWSGASNEKLF
once	TRBV7-2	ASSLASPGTGGGNEQF
NA	TRBV5-4	ASSLSSGPSYNEQF
NA	TRBV5-1	ASSEDSHSGANVLT
NA	TRBV5-1	ASSTGQSPRNNSPLH
NA	TRBV11-2	ASSTSGLAGGTRY